The 3 T cell receptor beta chains in this list originate from one sample, sequenced in a study of OX40 agonist ivuxolimab in advanced cancers. Repertoires were generated with immunoSEQ multiplex PCR, while TCRdb's copy carries only in-frame clones and drops some. The sample lists tens of thousands of clones; roughly 88% were seen once. The sample was CD4+ or CD8+ T cells sorted from blood, taken in a trial of the OX40 agonist ivuxolimab. These receptors all stem from an adult with an advanced solid tumor such as melanoma, head and neck, liver or kidney cancer.

The chain links TRBV12-5 to TRBJ2-7, with D possibly TRBD1 on 5 matching bases. Germline V gene data show CDR1 as LGHNT and CDR2 as FRNRAP. The CDR3 is 12 amino acids. V dropped 7 bases and J dropped 2 bases, with 9 bases sitting between them. CDR3 DNA: TGTGCTAGTGCCCCGGACACCTACGAGCAGTACTTC. Residues: CASAPDTYEQYF.

The chain joins TRBV27 to TRBJ2-2; D perhaps matches TRBD1 (6 bases). Trimming took off 3 bases at V and 3 bases at J, with 11 bases between the two ends. The CDR3 spans 15 residues. From germline, CDR1 is MNHEY and CDR2 SMNVEV (reference sequence). The CDR3 DNA reads TGTGCCAGCAGTTTTATCCAGGGGCACACCGGGGAGCTGTTTTTT. Protein sequence: CASSFIQGHTGELFF.

V usage is TRBV4-2 and J usage is TRBJ2-2; 7 nucleotides align to TRBD2. Losses at the gene ends were 1 base for V and 4 bases for J; bases not matched to a gene: 9. Germline CDR1 reads LGHNA; CDR2 reads YNFKEQ. This CDR3 has 17 residues. Written as DNA, the CDR3 is TGTGCCAGCAGCCAAGGACCCGGGACTACAATCACCGGGGAGCTGTTTTTT. It encodes CASSQGPGTTITGELFF.